This T cell receptor beta chain was recovered during a study of cytomegalovirus exposure and HLA in healthy donors. Study in general: An early release of data contained about 85 million unique TCRs, which came from HLA-typed donors.

There are 15 residues in the CDR3. In germline, CDR1 is SGHKS, CDR2 YYEKEE (reference sequence). Trimming cost V 0 bases and J 4 bases, with 12 bases left between them. The PCR used 60 Vbeta and 13 Jbeta primers. Clones were read by immunoSEQ multiplex PCR, and TCRdb kept only the in-frame ones, dropping some. The sample has 95,000 to 150,000 clones; 65% to 75% are singletons. Study results and caveats: CMV serostatus was the sole immune exposure information available. Previously analyzed data showed that most TCR beta V segments were productive at a frequency of about 90% or about 30%. Three CMV-associated chains were confirmed in vitro to be specific for CMV antigens.

In regard to this clone: Its antigen is still unknown.

This chain connects TRBV5-5 to TRBJ2-3; D may be TRBD1 (6 bases). The TCR was taken from a man aged 40-49 years in good health and CMV-seropositive. Sequencing input: PBMCs. The CDR3 DNA is TGTGCCAGCAGCTTGGTGCAGGGGCGGTCAGATACGCAGTATTTT. It yields the protein CASSLVQGRSDTQYF.